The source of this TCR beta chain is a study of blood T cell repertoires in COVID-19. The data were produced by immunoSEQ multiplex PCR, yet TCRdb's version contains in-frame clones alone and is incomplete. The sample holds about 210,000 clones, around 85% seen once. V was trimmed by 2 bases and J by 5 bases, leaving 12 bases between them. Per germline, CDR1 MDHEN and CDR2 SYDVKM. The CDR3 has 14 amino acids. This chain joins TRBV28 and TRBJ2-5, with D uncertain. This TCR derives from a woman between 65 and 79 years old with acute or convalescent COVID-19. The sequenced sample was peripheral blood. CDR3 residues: CASSLASPAETQYF. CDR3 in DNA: TGTGCCAGCAGTTTAGCTTCACCCGCGGAGACCCAGTACTTC.